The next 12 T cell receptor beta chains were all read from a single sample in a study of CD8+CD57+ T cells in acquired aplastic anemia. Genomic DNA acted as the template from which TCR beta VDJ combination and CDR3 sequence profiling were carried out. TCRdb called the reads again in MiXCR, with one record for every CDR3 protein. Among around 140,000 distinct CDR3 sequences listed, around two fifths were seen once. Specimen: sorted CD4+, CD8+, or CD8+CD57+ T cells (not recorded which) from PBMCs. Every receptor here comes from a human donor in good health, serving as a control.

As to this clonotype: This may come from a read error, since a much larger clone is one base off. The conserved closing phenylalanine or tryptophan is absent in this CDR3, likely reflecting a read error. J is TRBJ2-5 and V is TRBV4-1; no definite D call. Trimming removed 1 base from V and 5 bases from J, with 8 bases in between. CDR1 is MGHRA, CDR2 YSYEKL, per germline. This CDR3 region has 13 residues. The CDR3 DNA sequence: TGCGCCAGCAGCCAAGCCATCAGGGAGACCCAGTACTCC. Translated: CASSQAIRETQYS.

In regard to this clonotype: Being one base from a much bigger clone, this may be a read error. CDR3 sequence reads: CAWGVPGPSNQPQHF. In DNA, the CDR3 is TGTGCCTGGGGTGTACCCGGTCCTAGCAATCAGCCCCAGCATTTT. V is TRBV30 and J is TRBJ1-5; D call uncertain. Germline assignment: CDR1 GTSNPN and CDR2 SVGIG (reference sequence). This CDR3 is built from 15 residues.

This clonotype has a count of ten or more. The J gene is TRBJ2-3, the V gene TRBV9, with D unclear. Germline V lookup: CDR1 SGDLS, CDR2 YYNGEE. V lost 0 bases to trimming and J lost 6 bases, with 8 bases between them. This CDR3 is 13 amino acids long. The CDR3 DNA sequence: TGTGCCAGCAGCGTAGAAGTAGGGGATACGCAGTATTTT. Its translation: CASSVEVGDTQYF.

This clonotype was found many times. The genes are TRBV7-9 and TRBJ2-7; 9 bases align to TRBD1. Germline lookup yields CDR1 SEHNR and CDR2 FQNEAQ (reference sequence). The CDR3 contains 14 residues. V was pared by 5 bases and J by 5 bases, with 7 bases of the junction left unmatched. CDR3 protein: CASSPGTGINEQYF. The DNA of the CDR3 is TGTGCCAGCAGCCCGGGGACAGGGATCAACGAGCAGTACTTC.

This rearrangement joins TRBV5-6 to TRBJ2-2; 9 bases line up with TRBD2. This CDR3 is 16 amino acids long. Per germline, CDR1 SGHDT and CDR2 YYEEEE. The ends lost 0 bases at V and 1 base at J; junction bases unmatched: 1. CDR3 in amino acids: CASSLGLAVNTGELFF. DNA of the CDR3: TGTGCCAGCAGCTTGGGACTAGCGGTGAACACCGGGGAGCTGTTTTTT. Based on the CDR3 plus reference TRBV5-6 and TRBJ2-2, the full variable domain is DAGVTQSPTHLIKTRGQQVTLRCSPKSGHDTVSWYQQALGQGPQFIFQYYEEEERQRGNFPDRFSGHQFPNYSSELNVNALLLGDSALYLCASSLGLAVNTGELFFGEGSRLTVL.

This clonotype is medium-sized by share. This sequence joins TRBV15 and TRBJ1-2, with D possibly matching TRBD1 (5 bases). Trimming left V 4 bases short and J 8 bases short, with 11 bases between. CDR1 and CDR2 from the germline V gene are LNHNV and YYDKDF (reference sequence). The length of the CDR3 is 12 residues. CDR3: CATSTGPYGYTF. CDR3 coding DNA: TGTGCCACCAGCACGGGGCCTTACGGCTACACCTTC.

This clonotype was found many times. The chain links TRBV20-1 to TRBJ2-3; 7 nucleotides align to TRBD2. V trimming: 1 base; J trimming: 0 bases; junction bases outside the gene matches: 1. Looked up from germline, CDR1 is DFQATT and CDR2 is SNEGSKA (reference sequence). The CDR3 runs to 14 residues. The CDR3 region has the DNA TGCAGTGCTAGAGTTAGCGGGAGCACAGATACGCAGTATTTT. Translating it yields CSARVSGSTDTQYF.

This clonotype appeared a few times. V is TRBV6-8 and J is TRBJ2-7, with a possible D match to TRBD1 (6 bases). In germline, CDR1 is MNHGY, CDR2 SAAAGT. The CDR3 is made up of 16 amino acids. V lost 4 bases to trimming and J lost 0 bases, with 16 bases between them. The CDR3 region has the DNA TGTGCCAGCAGTTGTAGAGGGGGTTCAAGCTCCTACGAGCAGTACTTC. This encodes CASSCRGGSSSYEQYF.

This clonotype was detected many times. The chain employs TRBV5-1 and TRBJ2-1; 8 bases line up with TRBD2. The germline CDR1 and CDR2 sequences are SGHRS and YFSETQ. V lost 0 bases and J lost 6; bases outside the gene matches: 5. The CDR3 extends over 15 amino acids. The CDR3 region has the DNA TGCGCCAGCAGCTTGGCCGGACTAGCCGGCAATGAGCAGTTCTTC. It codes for CASSLAGLAGNEQFF.

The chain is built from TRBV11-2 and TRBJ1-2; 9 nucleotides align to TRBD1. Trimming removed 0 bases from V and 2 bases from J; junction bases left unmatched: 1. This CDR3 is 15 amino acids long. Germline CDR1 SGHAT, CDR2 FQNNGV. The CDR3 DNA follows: TGTGCCAGCAGCTTAGATGGGACAGGGAACTATGGCTACACCTTC. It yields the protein CASSLDGTGNYGYTF.

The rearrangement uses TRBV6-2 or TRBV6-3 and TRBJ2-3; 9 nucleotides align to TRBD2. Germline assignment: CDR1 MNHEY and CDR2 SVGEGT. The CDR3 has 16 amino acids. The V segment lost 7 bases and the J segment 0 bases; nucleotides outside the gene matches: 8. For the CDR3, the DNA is TGTGCCAGCAATACGCATAGCGGGGGAAGCACAGATACGCAGTATTTT. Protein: CASNTHSGGSTDTQYF.

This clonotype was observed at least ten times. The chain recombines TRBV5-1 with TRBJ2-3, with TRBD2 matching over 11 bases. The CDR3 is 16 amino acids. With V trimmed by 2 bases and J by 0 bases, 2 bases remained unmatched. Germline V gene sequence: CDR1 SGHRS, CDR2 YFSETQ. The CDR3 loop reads CASSFRTSGSTDTQYF. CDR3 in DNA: TGCGCCAGCAGCTTCCGGACTAGCGGGAGCACAGATACGCAGTATTTT.